The entry that follows covers one TCR beta chain sequence. With random hexamers, roughly 0.45 to 1 ug RNA was reverse transcribed. From the immunoSEQ multiplex PCR reads, TCRdb called clonotypes with MiXCR, one entry per CDR3 protein. The table includes some 150,000 distinct CDR3 sequences, over 85% detected once. The V end was cut by 8 bases, the J end by 7 bases, with 15 bases between. Germline loops: CDR1 MNHEY, CDR2 SVGEGT. The CDR3 contains 13 residues. These data belong to a study of CD8 T cells in Susac syndrome. The sequenced sample was CD8+ T cells from PBMCs. This TCR was sampled from a human donor with multiple sclerosis. This chain connects TRBV6-2 or TRBV6-3 to TRBJ2-1, with a possible D match to TRBD1 (5 bases). The CDR3 reads CASGGSGMNEQFF. The CDR3, as DNA: TGTGCCAGCGGTGGATCAGGGATGAATGAGCAGTTCTTC.